A single sample gave rise to the 11 T cell receptor beta chains below, sequenced in a study of OX40 agonist ivuxolimab in advanced cancers. Libraries were prepared by immunoSEQ multiplex PCR; TCRdb keeps only in-frame clonotypes and omits some of them. The data contain roughly 43,000 clones, 88% of them singletons. The material sequenced was CD4+ or CD8+ T cells sorted from blood, taken in a trial of the OX40 agonist ivuxolimab. These receptors came from an adult with an advanced solid tumor such as melanoma, head and neck, liver or kidney cancer.

This clone showed up just a few times. V and J are TRBV27 and TRBJ2-7; TRBD1 matches at 12 bases. The germline V gene has CDR1 MNHEY and CDR2 SMNVEV (reference sequence). The CDR3 has 14 amino acids. Trimming cost V 3 bases and J 5 bases; bases outside gene matches: 2. The DNA for the CDR3 is TGTGCCAGCAGTTTGGGGACAGGGGGCGACGAGCAGTACTTC. Its translation is CASSLGTGGDEQYF.

The chain couples TRBV7-9 to TRBJ2-1, with D maybe TRBD1 (6 bases). CDR1 is SEHNR, CDR2 FQNEAQ, per germline (reference sequence). V lost 5 bases and J lost 4, with 9 bases in between. The CDR3 has 13 amino acids. The CDR3 bases are TGTGCCAGCAGCCGAACAGGGTACAATGAGCAGTTCTTC. Residues: CASSRTGYNEQFF.

The sample holds one count of this clone. This chain connects TRBV27 to TRBJ1-1, with D possibly matching TRBD1 (5 bases). Per the germline V gene, CDR1 is MNHEY and CDR2 is SMNVEV (reference sequence). Trimming shortened V by 4 bases and J by 3 bases, and 15 bases separated the two germline ends. This CDR3 spans 15 amino acids. The CDR3 loop is CASSSYRGVDTEAFF. In DNA, the CDR3 is TGTGCCAGCAGTTCCTACCGGGGGGTGGACACTGAAGCTTTCTTT.

The V gene is TRBV21-1, the J gene TRBJ2-5; the DNA was not compared with TRBD2, the D call given in the table. TRBV21-1 is termed a pseudogene. The CDR3 consists of 15 residues. The CDR3 bases are TGTGCCAGCAGCATTATCGGGGTTTTCCAAGAGACCCAGTACTTC. Protein product: CASSIIGVFQETQYF.

This clone has just one count. The V and J genes are TRBV10-3 and TRBJ2-3; D perhaps matches TRBD2 (5 bases). Trimming removed 3 bases from V and 3 bases from J, with 13 bases in between. CDR1 is ENHRY, CDR2 SYGVKD, per germline. CDR3 size: 15 residues. In DNA, the CDR3 is TGTGCCATCAGTGATCCGGGGAGTGGTACAGATACGCAGTATTTT. Translated: CAISDPGSGTDTQYF.

This clone was seen once. This chain joins TRBV28 and TRBJ2-7, with unresolved D. CDR3 length: 11 amino acids. Germline values: CDR1 MDHEN, CDR2 SYDVKM. V lost 4 bases and J 4 bases, leaving 5 bases between the germline ends. This chain's CDR3 is CASSSRYEQYF. The CDR3 DNA reads TGTGCCAGCAGTTCCCGTTACGAGCAGTACTTC.

The chain couples TRBV7-2 to TRBJ2-7; no definite D call. The CDR3 sequence is 14 residues long. Germline V gene lookup returns CDR1 SGHTA and CDR2 FQGNSA. Between the trimmed V and J ends, which lost 5 bases and 0 bases, there was a span of 11 bases. The CDR3 reads CASSPMGFSYEQYF. CDR3 DNA sequence: TGTGCCAGCAGCCCCATGGGGTTCTCCTACGAGCAGTACTTC.

This clone appeared a single time. The chain links TRBV5-1 to TRBJ2-7; 9 positions match TRBD2. The CDR3 is 15 amino acids. V was clipped by 4 bases and J by 3 bases; unmatched bases: 8. Looked up from germline, CDR1 is SGHRS and CDR2 is YFSETQ. CDR3 protein: CASSEPRGGGYEQYF. CDR3 DNA sequence: TGCGCCAGCAGCGAACCTCGCGGGGGGGGCTACGAGCAGTACTTC. Combining the CDR3 with reference TRBV5-1 and TRBJ2-7 gives the whole variable domain KAGVTQTPRYLIKTRGQQVTLSCSPISGHRSVSWYQQTPGQGLQFLFEYFSETQRNKGNFPGRFSGRQFSNSRSEMNVSTLELGDSALYLCASSEPRGGGYEQYFGPGTRLTVT.

The chain employs TRBV10-3 and TRBJ2-3, with 10 bases that match TRBD2. The trim removed 2 bases at V and 2 bases at J, leaving 7 bases unmatched. This CDR3 contains 17 residues. The germline gives CDR1 ENHRY, CDR2 SYGVKD. The CDR3 loop reads CAISEPGLAGATDTQYF. CDR3 nucleotides: TGTGCCATCAGTGAGCCCGGGCTAGCGGGGGCCACAGATACGCAGTATTTT.

The J gene is TRBJ2-1, the V gene TRBV7-2, with D possibly called TRBD1 or TRBD2 (5 bases each). The CDR3 runs to 15 residues. With 4 bases removed from V and 2 bases from J, the gap between germline ends came to 12 bases. Germline-derived CDR1 and CDR2 are SGHTA and FQGNSA. Here the CDR3 reads CASSSGTPTYNEQFF. In nucleotides, the CDR3 is TGTGCCAGCAGCTCCGGGACCCCCACCTACAATGAGCAGTTCTTC.

The chain couples TRBV7-8 to TRBJ2-2; TRBD1 might be the D (6 bases). This CDR3 is 17 amino acids long. Germline-derived CDR1 and CDR2 are SGHVS and FQNEAQ. Between the trimmed V and J ends, which lost 5 bases and 4 bases, there was a span of 20 bases. This chain's CDR3 is CASSPRKQGGGTGELFF. The CDR3 region has the DNA TGTGCCAGCAGCCCCCGAAAACAGGGCGGTGGCACCGGGGAGCTGTTTTTT.